This T cell receptor (beta chain) was obtained from a study of T cell responses to AZD1222 COVID-19 vaccine. Assay: immunoSEQ multiplex PCR; the TCRdb copy retains only in-frame clones and omits some. The data show roughly 100,000 clones, around 90% seen once. Study-level results: Vaccination with two AZD1222 doses was followed by a rise in Spike-specific TCR breadth and depth. Donor demographics were predominantly white British with a female majority; clonal diversity may be underestimated. At baseline, seropositivity was found in only six or seven AZD1222 recipients.

This CDR3 spans 13 amino acids. Germline CDR1 is KGHSH and CDR2 is LQKENI. Trimming pared 3 bases from V and 8 bases from J, leaving 13 bases between. About this clone: Its antigen is unknown.

This clonotype was obtained from an adult in good health. The V and J genes are TRBV18 and TRBJ1-2; D unclear. Sequencing was performed on peripheral blood, taken on day 0 of AZD1222 vaccination. CDR3 loop: CASSPPNGFGYTF. CDR3 in DNA: TGTGCCAGCTCACCCCCCAACGGATTCGGCTACACCTTC.